Below, 4 T cell receptor beta chains from the same sample are listed, as sequenced in a study of prognosis after radiotherapy for stage I lung cancer listed by TCRdb under 2021. Sequencing instrument: Illumina HiSeq 3000. Two rounds of multiplex PCR were used to amplify the TCR beta CDR3 region from genomic DNA. In the first PCR round, primers specific to each TRBV and TRBJ gene were used, and the primer sequences were filed in Chinese patent CN105087789A. Clones were called with MiXCR by TCRdb after fastp trimmed the public reads at Q25, and only in-frame beta chains were retained. Each CDR3 protein gets just one entry, which takes the most common genes and DNA from the rows behind it. For this sample the table gives 15,000 to 20,000 distinct CDR3 sequences, of which about a quarter were detected only once. 20% to 25% of the sample is held by the ten biggest clonotypes. The sample was PBMCs, taken before or after stereotactic body radiation therapy (not recorded which). Receptor source: a donor at least 50 years old with non-small cell lung cancer.

The genes are TRBV5-1 and TRBJ2-3; the match to TRBD2 covers 8 bases. The CDR3 spans 15 residues. Germline values: CDR1 SGHRS, CDR2 YFSETQ. V lost 4 bases and J lost 5; bases outside the gene matches: 9. The CDR3 DNA reads as TGCGCCAGCAGCCCCGGGACTAGGGAGAGAGATACGCAGTATTTT. This encodes CASSPGTRERDTQYF.

There are many counts of this clonotype. J is TRBJ2-7 and V is TRBV7-2, with D perhaps TRBD2 (6 bases). CDR3 length equals 17 residues. Germline assignment: CDR1 SGHTA and CDR2 FQGNSA. V lost 0 bases, J lost 4 bases, and 19 bases lay in between. CDR3 sequence reads: CASSLAGGRARGYEQYF. The CDR3 bases are TGTGCCAGCAGCTTAGCGGGAGGAAGGGCCCGCGGATACGAGCAGTACTTC.

Concerning this clonotype itself: A read error likely explains this, since a far larger clone differs by one base. The rearrangement uses TRBV6-9 and TRBJ2-2; TRBD1 is a possible D gene (6 bases). The length of the CDR3 is 15 residues. Germline V lookup: CDR1 MNHGY, CDR2 SVAAGI. Trimming cost V 6 bases and J 3 bases, with 14 bases left between them. CDR3 loop: CASRPVTGDTGELFF. CDR3 coding DNA: TGTGCCAGCAGACCCGTGACAGGCGACACCGGGGAGCTGTTTTTT.

This clonotype was recorded at least ten times. The genes are TRBV5-5 and TRBJ1-6; D gene ambiguous. The V gene's germline CDR1 is SGHKS and CDR2 YYEKEE (reference sequence). Trimming took off 1 base at V and 9 bases at J, with 8 bases between the two ends. The CDR3 covers 13 residues. CDR3 bases: TGTGCCAGCAGCTTGTGGGTGATTTCACCCCTCCACTTT. It encodes CASSLWVISPLHF.